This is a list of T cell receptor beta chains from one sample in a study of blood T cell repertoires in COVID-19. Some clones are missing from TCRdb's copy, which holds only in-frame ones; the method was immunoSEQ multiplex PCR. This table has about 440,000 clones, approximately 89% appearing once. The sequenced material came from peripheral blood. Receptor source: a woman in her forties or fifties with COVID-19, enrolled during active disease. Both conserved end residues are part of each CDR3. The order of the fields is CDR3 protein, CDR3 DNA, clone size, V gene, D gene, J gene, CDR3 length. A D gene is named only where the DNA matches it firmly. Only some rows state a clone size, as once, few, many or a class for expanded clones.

CASSIVAGYNQPQHF | TGTGCCAGTAGTATCGTGGCAGGCTATAATCAGCCCCAGCATTTT | - | TRBV19 | - | TRBJ1-5 | 15
CAWIPGQGANTEAFF | TGTGCCTGGATCCCGGGACAGGGGGCAAACACTGAAGCTTTCTTT | - | TRBV30 | TRBD1 | TRBJ1-1 | 15
CASSFGGELFF | TGTGCCAGCAGCTTCGGCGGGGAGCTGTTTTTT | - | TRBV11-2 | - | TRBJ2-2 | 11
CASRRDKDYGYTF | TGTGCCAGCAGGAGGGACAAAGACTATGGCTACACCTTC | - | TRBV6-5 | - | TRBJ1-2 | 13
CATFSSYEQYF | TGTGCCACCTTTTCCTCCTACGAGCAGTACTTC | - | TRBV2 | - | TRBJ2-7 | 11
CASSFAYEGEQYF | TGTGCCAGCAGCTTCGCGTATGAGGGCGAGCAGTACTTC | - | TRBV11-2 | - | TRBJ2-7 | 13
CASIRVAGYEQYF | TGCGCCAGCATCCGGGTGGCGGGCTACGAGCAGTACTTC | - | TRBV4-1 | - | TRBJ2-7 | 13
CASSSGGGNSPLHF | TGTGCCAGCAGCTCCGGGGGGGGGAATTCACCCCTCCACTTT | - | TRBV9 | - | TRBJ1-6 | 14
CASSDTGIGGEKLFF | TGTGCCAGCAGCGACACAGGGATTGGAGGTGAAAAACTGTTTTTT | - | TRBV7-2 | - | TRBJ1-4 | 15
CASSFSEQFF | TGTGCCAGCAGCTTTAGTGAGCAGTTCTTC | - | TRBV7-2 | - | TRBJ2-1 | 10
CASRRGLGNQPQHF | TGTGCCAGCCGACGGGGTTTAGGCAATCAGCCCCAGCATTTT | - | TRBV27 | - | TRBJ1-5 | 14
CASSLDLAGQGSPLHF | TGCGCCAGCAGCTTGGATCTGGCAGGTCAGGGTTCACCCCTCCACTTT | - | TRBV5-1 | - | TRBJ1-6 | 16
CASSLFGRSVSGSTDTQYF | TGTGCCAGCAGCTTGTTTGGCCGGTCCGTATCGGGGAGCACAGATACGCAGTATTTT | few | TRBV5-6 | - | TRBJ2-3 | 19
CASSPSGDTQYF | TGTGCCAGCAGCCCTTCAGGGGATACGCAGTATTTT | - | TRBV3-1/TRBV3-2 | - | TRBJ2-3 | 12
CASSQVRGGTEAFF | TGTGCCAGCAGCCAAGTGCGAGGAGGGACTGAAGCTTTCTTT | - | TRBV14 | - | TRBJ1-1 | 14
CASSSGLAVSIQYF | TGTGCCAGCAGCTCCGGACTAGCCGTGAGCATTCAGTACTTC | - | TRBV3-1/TRBV3-2 | TRBD2 | TRBJ2-4 | 14
CATRTGQYNEQFF | TGTGCCACTAGGACAGGGCAATACAATGAGCAGTTCTTC | - | TRBV5-4 | TRBD1 | TRBJ2-1 | 13
CASSIHSSYEQYF | TGTGCCAGCAGTATTCACAGCTCCTACGAGCAGTACTTC | - | TRBV12-3/TRBV12-4 | - | TRBJ2-7 | 13
CAWRASGGAEQYF | TGTGCCTGGAGGGCGAGCGGGGGGGCCGAGCAGTACTTC | - | TRBV30 | TRBD2 | TRBJ2-7 | 13
CASSLRGAGEAFF | TGTGCCAGCAGTCTTCGCGGGGCGGGAGAAGCTTTCTTT | few | TRBV6-5 | - | TRBJ1-1 | 13
CASSVPRRTQYF | TGTGCCAGCAGCGTCCCCAGGCGGACCCAGTACTTC | - | TRBV9 | - | TRBJ2-5 | 12
CASSETGGYYGYTF | TGTGCCAGTAGTGAGACAGGGGGCTACTATGGCTACACCTTC | - | TRBV19 | TRBD1 | TRBJ1-2 | 14
CASGLVLFPTATNEKLFF | TGTGCTAGTGGTTTGGTACTATTCCCTACCGCAACTAATGAAAAACTGTTTTTT | - | TRBV12-5 | - | TRBJ1-4 | 18
CASSWAESYSNQPQHF | TGTGCCAGCAGCTGGGCAGAATCTTATAGCAATCAGCCCCAGCATTTT | few | TRBV5-5 | - | TRBJ1-5 | 16
CASSLGQGGIRGYTF | TGTGCCAGCAGCTTGGGGCAGGGAGGAATCAGGGGCTACACCTTC | - | TRBV11-2 | - | TRBJ1-2 | 15
CASSPGATSPETQYF | TGTGCCAGCAGTCCAGGGGCGACTAGCCCGGAGACCCAGTACTTC | - | TRBV27 | - | TRBJ2-5 | 15
CASSLDRVGYGYTF | TGTGCCAGCAGTTTGGACAGGGTGGGGTATGGCTACACCTTC | - | TRBV28 | TRBD1 | TRBJ1-2 | 14
CASSERGTGDEQYF | TGTGCCAGCAGTGAACGGGGGACAGGGGACGAGCAGTACTTC | - | TRBV6-1 | TRBD1 | TRBJ2-7 | 14
CASSPGQGFSYEQYF | TGTGCCAGCAGCCCTGGACAGGGGTTTAGCTACGAGCAGTACTTC | - | TRBV9 | TRBD1 | TRBJ2-7 | 15
CASSSSTGAETQYF | TGTGCCAGCAGTTCCTCGACAGGGGCAGAGACCCAGTACTTC | - | TRBV6-5 | TRBD1 | TRBJ2-5 | 14
CASSYSLSYEQYF | TGTGCCAGCAGCTACAGCCTCTCCTACGAGCAGTACTTC | - | TRBV5-4 | - | TRBJ2-7 | 13
CASTDRRNTEAFF | TGTGCCAGCACCGACAGGAGAAACACTGAAGCTTTCTTT | - | TRBV19 | - | TRBJ1-1 | 13
CASSLRDSSYEQYF | TGTGCCAGCAGCCTCCGGGACAGCTCCTACGAGCAGTACTTC | - | TRBV5-4 | TRBD1 | TRBJ2-7 | 14
CASSQVSQGGYGYTF | TGTGCCAGCAGCCAAGTCTCACAGGGGGGGTATGGCTACACCTTC | - | TRBV3-1/TRBV3-2 | TRBD1 | TRBJ1-2 | 15
CASSYSTSNNSPLHF | TGTGCCAGCAGTTACTCGACAAGTAATAATTCACCCCTCCACTTT | - | TRBV6-6 | - | TRBJ1-6 | 15
CASSHQGDHSPLHF | TGTGCCAGCTCACACCAGGGTGACCATTCACCCCTCCACTTT | - | TRBV18 | - | TRBJ1-6 | 14
CASSFGDTEAFF | TGCGCCAGCAGCTTCGGGGATACTGAAGCTTTCTTT | - | TRBV5-1 | - | TRBJ1-1 | 12
CASSFGRSYEQYF | TGTGCCAGCAGCTTCGGCAGGTCCTACGAGCAGTACTTC | once | TRBV5-6 | - | TRBJ2-7 | 13
CASSTRTGAAEAFF | TGTGCCAGCAGCACCCGGACAGGGGCAGCTGAAGCTTTCTTT | - | TRBV5-6 | TRBD1 | TRBJ1-1 | 14
CASSLAETYNEQFF | TGTGCCAGCAGCTTAGCCGAGACCTACAATGAGCAGTTCTTC | once | TRBV7-8 | - | TRBJ2-1 | 14
CASSPLYEQYF | TGTGCCAGCAGTCCCCTCTACGAGCAGTACTTC | - | TRBV12-3/TRBV12-4 | - | TRBJ2-7 | 11
CATSTYPEAYEQYF | TGTGCCACCAGCACCTACCCAGAGGCCTACGAGCAGTACTTC | - | TRBV15 | - | TRBJ2-7 | 14
CAWSVKLDTQYF | TGTGCCTGGAGTGTAAAACTCGATACGCAGTATTTT | few | TRBV30 | - | TRBJ2-3 | 12
CASSTGDRNTEAFF | TGTGCCAGCAGCACCGGGGACAGAAACACTGAAGCTTTCTTT | - | TRBV13 | TRBD1 | TRBJ1-1 | 14
CASSRGEGNTQYF | TGTGCCAGCAGTAGAGGGGAGGGCAATACGCAGTATTTT | - | TRBV6-6 | TRBD2 | TRBJ2-3 | 13
CAWSRGQAGNQPQHF | TGTGCCTGGAGTCGAGGACAGGCGGGCAATCAGCCCCAGCATTTT | - | TRBV30 | TRBD1 | TRBJ1-5 | 15
CASSQTRVNYGYTF | TGTGCCAGCAGCCAGACAAGAGTTAACTATGGCTACACCTTC | - | TRBV4-2 | - | TRBJ1-2 | 14
CASSLATLDGYTF | TGTGCCAGCAGCTTAGCGACTCTCGATGGCTACACCTTC | - | TRBV7-2 | - | TRBJ1-2 | 13
CASSYGEVTDTQYF | TGTGCCAGCAGTTACGGGGAGGTGACAGATACGCAGTATTTT | - | TRBV6-5 | - | TRBJ2-3 | 14
CAYPRQGLNTEAFF | TGTGCCTATCCCCGACAGGGATTGAACACTGAAGCTTTCTTT | - | TRBV30 | TRBD1 | TRBJ1-1 | 14
CAISEGDLNTEAFF | TGTGCCATCAGTGAGGGAGACCTGAACACTGAAGCTTTCTTT | - | TRBV10-3 | - | TRBJ1-1 | 14
CASSFQVTNYGYTF | TGTGCCAGCAGTTTTCAGGTCACTAACTATGGCTACACCTTC | once | TRBV28 | - | TRBJ1-2 | 14
CASSKRGKDNEQFF | TGTGCCAGCAGCAAAAGGGGCAAAGACAATGAGCAGTTCTTC | - | TRBV21-1 | - | TRBJ2-1 | 14
CAWSQGQPFISNQPQHF | TGTGCCTGGAGTCAGGGACAGCCTTTCATAAGCAATCAGCCCCAGCATTTT | - | TRBV30 | TRBD1 | TRBJ1-5 | 17
CASSGQGEEAFF | TGCGCCAGCAGTGGTCAGGGGGAAGAAGCTTTCTTT | - | TRBV10-1 | TRBD1 | TRBJ1-1 | 12